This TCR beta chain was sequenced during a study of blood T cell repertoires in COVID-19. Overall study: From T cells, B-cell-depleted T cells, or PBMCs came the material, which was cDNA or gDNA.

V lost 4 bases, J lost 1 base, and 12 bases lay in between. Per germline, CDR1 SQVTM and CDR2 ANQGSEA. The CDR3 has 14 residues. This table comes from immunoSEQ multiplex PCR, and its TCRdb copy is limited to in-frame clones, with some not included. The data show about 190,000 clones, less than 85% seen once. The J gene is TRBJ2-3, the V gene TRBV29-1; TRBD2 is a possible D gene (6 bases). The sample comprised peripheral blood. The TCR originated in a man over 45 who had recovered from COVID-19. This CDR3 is CSVGTGSGTDTQYF. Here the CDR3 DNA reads TGCAGCGTTGGAACCGGGAGCGGCACAGATACGCAGTATTTT.